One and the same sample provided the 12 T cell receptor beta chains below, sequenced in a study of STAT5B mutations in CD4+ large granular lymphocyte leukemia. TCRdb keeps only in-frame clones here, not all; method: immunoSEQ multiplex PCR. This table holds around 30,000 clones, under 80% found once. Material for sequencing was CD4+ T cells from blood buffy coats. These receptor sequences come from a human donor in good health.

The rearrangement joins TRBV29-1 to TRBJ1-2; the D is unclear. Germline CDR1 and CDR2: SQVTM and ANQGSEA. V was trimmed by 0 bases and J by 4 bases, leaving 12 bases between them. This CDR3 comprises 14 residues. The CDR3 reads CSVEDADVIYGYTF. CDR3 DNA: TGCAGCGTTGAAGATGCGGACGTCATCTATGGCTACACCTTC.

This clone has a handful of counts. The CDR3 nucleotides are TGCGCCAGCAGTGAAGGAGATTGGAGCGGCTACACCTTC. This gives the protein CASSEGDWSGYTF. The gene calls are TRBV5-1 and TRBJ1-2; D not certain. Germline V gene sequence: CDR1 SGHRS, CDR2 YFSETQ. V was pared by 5 bases and J by 8 bases, with 16 bases between. The CDR3 has 13 residues.

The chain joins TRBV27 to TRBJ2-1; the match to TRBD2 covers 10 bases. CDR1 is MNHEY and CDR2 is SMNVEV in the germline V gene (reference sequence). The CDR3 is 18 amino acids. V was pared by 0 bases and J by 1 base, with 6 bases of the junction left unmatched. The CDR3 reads CASSLSASGSASYNEQFF. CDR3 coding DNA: TGTGCCAGCAGTTTATCGGCTAGCGGGAGTGCTTCCTACAATGAGCAGTTCTTC.

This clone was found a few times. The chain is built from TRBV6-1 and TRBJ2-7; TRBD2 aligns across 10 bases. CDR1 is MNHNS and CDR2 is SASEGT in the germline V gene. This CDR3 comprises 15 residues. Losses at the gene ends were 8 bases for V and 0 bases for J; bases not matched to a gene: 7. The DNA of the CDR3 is TGTGCCAGCGCTAGCGGGGGCGAGAGCTCCTACGAGCAGTACTTC. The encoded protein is CASASGGESSYEQYF.

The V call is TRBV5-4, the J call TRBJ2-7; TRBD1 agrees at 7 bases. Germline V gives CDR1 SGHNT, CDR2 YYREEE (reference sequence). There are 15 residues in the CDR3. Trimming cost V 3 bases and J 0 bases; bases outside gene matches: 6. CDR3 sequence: CASSSSTGSSYEQYF. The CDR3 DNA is TGTGCCAGCAGCTCTTCGACAGGGAGCTCCTACGAGCAGTACTTC.

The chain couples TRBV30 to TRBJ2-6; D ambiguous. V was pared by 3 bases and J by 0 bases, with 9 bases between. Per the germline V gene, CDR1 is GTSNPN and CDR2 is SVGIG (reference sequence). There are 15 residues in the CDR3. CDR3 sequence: CAWSIGSSGANVLTF. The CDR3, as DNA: TGTGCCTGGAGCATCGGTAGCTCTGGGGCCAACGTCCTGACTTTC.

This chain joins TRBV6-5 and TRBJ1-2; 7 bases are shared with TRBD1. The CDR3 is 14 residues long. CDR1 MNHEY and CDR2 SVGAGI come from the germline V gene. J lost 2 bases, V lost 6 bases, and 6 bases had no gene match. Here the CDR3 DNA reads TGTGCCAGCAGACGGGACAGTTTAAACTATGGCTACACCTTC. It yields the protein CASRRDSLNYGYTF.

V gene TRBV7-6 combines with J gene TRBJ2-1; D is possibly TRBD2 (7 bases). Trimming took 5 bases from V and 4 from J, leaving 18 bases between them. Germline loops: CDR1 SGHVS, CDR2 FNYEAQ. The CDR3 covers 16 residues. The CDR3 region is CASSPSGGETYNEQFF. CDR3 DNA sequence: TGTGCCAGCAGCCCATCGGGGGGCGAAACGTACAATGAGCAGTTCTTC.

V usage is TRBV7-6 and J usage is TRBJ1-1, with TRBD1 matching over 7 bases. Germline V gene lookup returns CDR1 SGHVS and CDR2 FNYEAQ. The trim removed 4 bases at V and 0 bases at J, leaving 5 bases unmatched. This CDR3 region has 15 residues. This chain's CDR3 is CASSSQTGMNTEAFF. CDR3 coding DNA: TGTGCCAGCAGCTCCCAGACAGGGATGAACACTGAAGCTTTCTTT.

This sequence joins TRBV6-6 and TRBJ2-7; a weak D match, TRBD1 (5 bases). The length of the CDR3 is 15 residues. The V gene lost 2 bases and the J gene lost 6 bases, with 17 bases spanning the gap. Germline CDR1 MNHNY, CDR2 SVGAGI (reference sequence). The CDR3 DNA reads TGTGCCAGCAGTTACGGGGCCAGGGCGGCTCGCGAGCAGTACTTC. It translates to CASSYGARAAREQYF.

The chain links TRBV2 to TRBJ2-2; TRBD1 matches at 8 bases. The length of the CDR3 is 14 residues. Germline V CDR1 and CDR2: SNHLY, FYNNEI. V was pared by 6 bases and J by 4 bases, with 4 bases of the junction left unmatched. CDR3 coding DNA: TGTGCCAGCAGGGGGGGACAGGCCACCGGGGAGCTGTTTTTT. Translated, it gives CASRGGQATGELFF.

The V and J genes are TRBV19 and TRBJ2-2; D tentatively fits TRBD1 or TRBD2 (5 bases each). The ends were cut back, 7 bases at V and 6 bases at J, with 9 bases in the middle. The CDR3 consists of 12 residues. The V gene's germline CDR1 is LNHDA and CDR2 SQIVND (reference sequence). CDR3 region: CASTPGPGELFF. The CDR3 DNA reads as TGTGCCAGTACCCCGGGACCCGGGGAGCTGTTTTTT.